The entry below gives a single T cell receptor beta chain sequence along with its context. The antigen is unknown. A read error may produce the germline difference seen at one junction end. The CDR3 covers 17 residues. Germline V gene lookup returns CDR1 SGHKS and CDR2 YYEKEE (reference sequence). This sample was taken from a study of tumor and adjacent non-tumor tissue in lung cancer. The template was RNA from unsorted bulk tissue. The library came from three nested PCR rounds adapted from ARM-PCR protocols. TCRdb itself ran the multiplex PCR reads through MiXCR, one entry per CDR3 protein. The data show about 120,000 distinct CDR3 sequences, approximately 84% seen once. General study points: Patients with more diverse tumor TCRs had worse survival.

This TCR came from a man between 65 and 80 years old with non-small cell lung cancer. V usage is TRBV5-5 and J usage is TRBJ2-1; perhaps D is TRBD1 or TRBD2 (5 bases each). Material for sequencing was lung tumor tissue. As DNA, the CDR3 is TGTGCCAGGAGCTTGGCCTTCGGGGCTAGTTCCTTCAATGAGCAGTTCTTC. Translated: CARSLAFGASSFNEQFF.